The rows below give T cell receptor beta chains drawn from one sample of a study of Graves' ophthalmopathy and Graves' hyperthyroidism. TCRdb re-called the multiplex PCR reads through MiXCR, storing one row per CDR3 protein. The sample records more than 300,000 distinct CDR3 sequences, 15% being singletons. Sequenced material: peripheral blood. The receptors were sampled from a woman between 18 and 30 years old with stable Graves' hyperthyroidism. The CDR3 runs from the conserved cysteine through the conserved F or W. D genes are given only for firm matches. Clone size is stated in some rows and not others, as once, few, many or a class when expanded.

clone size: -; D gene: TRBD1; J gene: TRBJ1-1; V gene: TRBV11-2; CDR3 protein: CASSLEIVTGESDTEAFF; CDR3 DNA: TGTGCCAGCAGCTTAGAGATAGTTACAGGGGAGTCGGACACTGAAGCTTTCTTT
clone size: many; D gene: -; J gene: TRBJ2-7; V gene: TRBV12-3/TRBV12-4; CDR3 protein: CASSFKAAWEQYF; CDR3 DNA: TGTGCCAGCAGTTTCAAGGCGGCATGGGAGCAGTACTTC
clone size: -; D gene: TRBD2; J gene: TRBJ2-5; V gene: TRBV2; CDR3 protein: CANLGLAGDQETQYF; CDR3 DNA: TGTGCCAACCTCGGACTAGCGGGAGACCAAGAGACCCAGTACTTC
clone size: many; D gene: -; J gene: TRBJ2-7; V gene: TRBV6-5; CDR3 protein: CASSSTGHYEQYF; CDR3 DNA: TGTGCCAGCAGTTCCACAGGGCACTACGAGCAGTACTTC
clone size: -; D gene: -; J gene: TRBJ1-1; V gene: TRBV12-3/TRBV12-4; CDR3 protein: CASTLGATEAFF; CDR3 DNA: TGTGCCAGCACCCTCGGGGCTACTGAAGCTTTCTTT
clone size: many; D gene: TRBD1; J gene: TRBJ1-2; V gene: TRBV2; CDR3 protein: CASSDWTGNYGYTF; CDR3 DNA: TGTGCCAGCAGCGACTGGACAGGGAACTATGGCTACACCTTC
clone size: -; D gene: TRBD1; J gene: TRBJ1-1; V gene: TRBV18; CDR3 protein: CASSLRDRGFMNTEAFF; CDR3 DNA: TGTGCCAGCTCACTCCGGGACAGGGGTTTCATGAACACTGAAGCTTTCTTT
clone size: -; D gene: TRBD1; J gene: TRBJ2-7; V gene: TRBV12-3/TRBV12-4; CDR3 protein: CASTEDRRLSYEQYF; CDR3 DNA: TGTGCCAGCACCGAGGACAGGAGACTTTCCTACGAGCAGTACTTC
clone size: many; D gene: TRBD1; J gene: TRBJ1-5; V gene: TRBV7-2; CDR3 protein: CASSMHRGQSQPQHF; CDR3 DNA: TGTGCCAGCAGCATGCACAGGGGGCAATCGCAGCCCCAGCATTTT
clone size: many; D gene: -; J gene: TRBJ1-5; V gene: TRBV12-3/TRBV12-4; CDR3 protein: CASRTGNLGGNQPQHF; CDR3 DNA: TGTGCCAGCAGAACAGGGAATCTAGGGGGAAATCAGCCCCAGCATTTT
clone size: many; D gene: -; J gene: TRBJ1-1; V gene: TRBV27; CDR3 protein: CASSFSMNTEAFF; CDR3 DNA: TGTGCCAGCAGTTTTAGCATGAACACTGAAGCTTTCTTT
clone size: many; D gene: TRBD1; J gene: TRBJ1-2; V gene: TRBV9; CDR3 protein: CASSAQGAGNYGYTF; CDR3 DNA: TGTGCCAGCAGCGCCCAGGGGGCTGGGAATTATGGCTACACCTTC
clone size: -; D gene: TRBD1; J gene: TRBJ1-5; V gene: TRBV6-1; CDR3 protein: CASRPMGQGGNQPQHF; CDR3 DNA: TGTGCCAGCAGACCTATGGGACAGGGGGGCAATCAGCCCCAGCATTTT
clone size: -; D gene: -; J gene: TRBJ1-1; V gene: TRBV3-1; CDR3 protein: CASSQTRGGRGAFF; CDR3 DNA: TGTGCCAGCAGCCAAACCCGGGGAGGCCGGGGGGCTTTCTTT
clone size: few; D gene: TRBD1; J gene: TRBJ2-7; V gene: TRBV12-3/TRBV12-4; CDR3 protein: CASSHAGTGDEQYF; CDR3 DNA: TGTGCCAGCAGCCACGCCGGGACAGGGGACGAGCAGTACTTC
clone size: many; D gene: -; J gene: TRBJ2-5; V gene: TRBV7-8; CDR3 protein: CASSLVVGGGETQYF; CDR3 DNA: TGTGCCAGCAGCTTAGTAGTAGGCGGTGGAGAGACCCAGTACTTC
clone size: many; D gene: -; J gene: TRBJ2-5; V gene: TRBV27; CDR3 protein: CASSAHPRGGKETQYF; CDR3 DNA: TGTGCCAGCAGTGCCCACCCCAGGGGGGGAAAAGAGACCCAGTACTTC
clone size: -; D gene: -; J gene: TRBJ1-1; V gene: TRBV20-1; CDR3 protein: CSARGGWNTEAFF; CDR3 DNA: TGCAGTGCTAGGGGGGGGTGGAACACTGAAGCTTTCTTT
clone size: many; D gene: -; J gene: TRBJ1-1; V gene: TRBV20-1; CDR3 protein: CSAREQGAGTEAFF; CDR3 DNA: TGCAGTGCTAGAGAACAGGGAGCCGGCACTGAAGCTTTCTTT
clone size: many; D gene: -; J gene: TRBJ2-4; V gene: TRBV12-3/TRBV12-4; CDR3 protein: CASSPTSLIAKNIQYF; CDR3 DNA: TGTGCCAGCAGTCCGACTTCCCTGATAGCCAAAAACATTCAGTACTTC
clone size: few; D gene: -; J gene: TRBJ1-1; V gene: TRBV4-2; CDR3 protein: CASSQDGSRAHTEAFF; CDR3 DNA: TGTGCCAGCAGCCAAGATGGGTCCAGGGCACACACTGAAGCTTTCTTT
clone size: many; D gene: TRBD1; J gene: TRBJ1-6; V gene: TRBV12-3/TRBV12-4; CDR3 protein: CASSRPPGGADNSPLHF; CDR3 DNA: TGTGCCAGCAGCCGCCCCCCAGGGGGCGCCGATAATTCACCCCTCCACTTT
clone size: many; D gene: -; J gene: TRBJ1-5; V gene: TRBV6-1; CDR3 protein: CASSDYTNVQPQHF; CDR3 DNA: TGTGCCAGCAGTGACTACACCAACGTTCAGCCCCAGCATTTT
clone size: -; D gene: TRBD2; J gene: TRBJ2-3; V gene: TRBV19; CDR3 protein: CASRKGGLAGTDTQYF; CDR3 DNA: TGTGCCAGTAGGAAGGGGGGACTAGCGGGCACAGATACGCAGTATTTT